The clone carrying this T cell receptor beta chain was recorded many times. What it binds is unknown. The data are from a study of identical twins. TCRdb reprocessed the 5' RACE reads with MiXCR, giving one entry per CDR3 protein. Of more than 250,000 distinct CDR3 sequences in the sample, 6.5% to 9.5% were seen once. Study-wide findings and caveats: Sharing of beta out-of-frame sequences by twins showed a weaker excess.

CDR1 and CDR2 from the germline V gene are SGHTA and FQGNSA. This CDR3 region has 18 residues. V was clipped by 5 bases and J by 6 bases; unmatched bases: 11. This sample was shared with a second study, whose subject was yellow fever vaccine responses in identical twins.

The sequenced sample was memory (CD45RO+) T cells sorted from blood. J is TRBJ1-6 and V is TRBV7-2; 12 positions agree with TRBD1. The receptor was isolated from a woman between 18 and 29 years old in good health. CDR3 sequence reads: CASSPGQGARLSNSPLHF. CDR3 sequence (DNA): TGTGCCAGCAGCCCGGGACAGGGGGCCCGTTTGAGTAATTCACCCCTCCACTTT.